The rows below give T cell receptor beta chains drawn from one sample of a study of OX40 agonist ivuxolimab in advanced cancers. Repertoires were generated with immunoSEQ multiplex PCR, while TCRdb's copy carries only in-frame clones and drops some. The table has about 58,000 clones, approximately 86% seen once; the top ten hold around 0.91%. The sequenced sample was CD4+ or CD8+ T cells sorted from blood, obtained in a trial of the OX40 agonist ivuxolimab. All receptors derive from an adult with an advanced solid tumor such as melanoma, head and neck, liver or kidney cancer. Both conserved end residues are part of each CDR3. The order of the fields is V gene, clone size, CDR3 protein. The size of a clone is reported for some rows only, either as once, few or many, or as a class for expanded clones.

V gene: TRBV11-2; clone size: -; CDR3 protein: CASSLVSLRETFF
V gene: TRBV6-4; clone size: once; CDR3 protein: CASSDSGQTDTQYF
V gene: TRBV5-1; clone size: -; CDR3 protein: CASSDSGTPEETQYF
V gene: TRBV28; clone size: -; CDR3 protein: CASGVEGRSYEQYF
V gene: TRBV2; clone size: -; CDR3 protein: CASSDLWPPRSEEAFF
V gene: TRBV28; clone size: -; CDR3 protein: CASSLKDRGYGYTF
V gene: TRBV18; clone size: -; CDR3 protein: CASSPLDRGGGYTF
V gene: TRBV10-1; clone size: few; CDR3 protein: CASSGPSTEAFF
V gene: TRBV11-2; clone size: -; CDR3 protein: CASSLGTLRAKNIQYF
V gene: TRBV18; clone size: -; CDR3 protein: CASSNRQVNTGELFF
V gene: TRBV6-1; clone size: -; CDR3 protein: CASSESVVRNTEAFF
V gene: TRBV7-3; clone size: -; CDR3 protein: CASSLASGLDQPQHF
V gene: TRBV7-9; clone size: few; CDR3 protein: CASSLTGGTIYF
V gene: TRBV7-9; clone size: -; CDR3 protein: CASSSRQGSTEAFF
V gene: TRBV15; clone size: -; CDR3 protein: CATSRMDSSYEQYF
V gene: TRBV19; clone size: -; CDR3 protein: CASTPGQIINEKLFF
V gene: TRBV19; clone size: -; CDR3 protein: CASTPEGAGQNIQYF
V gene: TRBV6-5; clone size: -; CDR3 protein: CASSVGTGAYEQYF
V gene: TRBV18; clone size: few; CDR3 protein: CASSPGINTEAFF
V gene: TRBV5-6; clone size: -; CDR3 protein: CASSLMGSASF
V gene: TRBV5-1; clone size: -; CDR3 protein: CASSLGAGPPEAFF
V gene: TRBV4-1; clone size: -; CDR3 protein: CASSRGPSYEQYF
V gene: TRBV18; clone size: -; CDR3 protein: CASSGEGADGYTF
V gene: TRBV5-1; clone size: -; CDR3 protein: CASSQSGGASDTQYF
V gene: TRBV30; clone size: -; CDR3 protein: CAWSSAGAQLGDTQYF
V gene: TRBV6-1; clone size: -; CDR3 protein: CASTLDSVSNQPQHF
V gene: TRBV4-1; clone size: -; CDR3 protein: CASSQPGQRVVSPLHF
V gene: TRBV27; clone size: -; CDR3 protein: CASSREGIRTYEQYF
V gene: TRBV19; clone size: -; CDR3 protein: CASTLKGGVSYNEQFF
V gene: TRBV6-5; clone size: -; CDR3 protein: CASSQTSAVRDTQYF
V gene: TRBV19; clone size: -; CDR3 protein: CASSPPGGIQYF
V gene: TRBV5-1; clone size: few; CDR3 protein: CASSLEGGRRFYGYTF
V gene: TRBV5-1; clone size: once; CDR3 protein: CASSPTPAGRYTF
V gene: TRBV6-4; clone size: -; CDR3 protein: CASSADRGRDTQYF
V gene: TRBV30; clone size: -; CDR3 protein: CAWRLAGGGQETQYF
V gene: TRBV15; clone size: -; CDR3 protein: CATSRPAKNIQYF
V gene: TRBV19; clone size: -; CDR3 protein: CASRPGTGGNEQFF
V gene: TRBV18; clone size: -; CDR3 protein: CASSLPGGYNEQFF
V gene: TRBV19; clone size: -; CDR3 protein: CASSIRGTGNTIYF
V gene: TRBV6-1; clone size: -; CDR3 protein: CASSRETYEQYF
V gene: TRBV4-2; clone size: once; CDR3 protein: CASSQAGTGDTYGYTF